The clone carrying this TCR beta chain was recorded at least ten times. The data were taken from a study of T cells in Graves' hyperthyroidism and ophthalmopathy. A patient was excluded if there was uncontrolled infection, other autoimmune disease, pregnancy or lactation. The CDR3 is made up of 16 amino acids. CDR1 is SGHRS and CDR2 is YFSETQ in the germline V gene. The V end was cut by 2 bases, the J end by 1 base, with 14 bases between. Researchers amplified the TCR beta CDR3 regions from RNA transcripts. Primed by the HTBI set, a first-round RT-PCR was run on the TCR CDR3. From the multiplex PCR reads, TCRdb called clonotypes with MiXCR, one entry per CDR3 protein. The data hold approximately 300,000 distinct CDR3 sequences, with approximately 15% observed a single time.

Source material: blood. The chain couples TRBV5-1 to TRBJ2-3; D gene uncertain. The receptor comes from a young man with Graves' hyperthyroidism. This chain's CDR3 is CASSLSDDFRTDTQYF. The DNA of the CDR3 is TGCGCCAGCAGCTTATCCGACGACTTCCGCACAGATACGCAGTATTTT.